This T cell receptor beta chain is from a study of cytomegalovirus exposure and HLA in healthy donors. The CDR3 contains 15 residues. The germline V gene encodes CDR1 SGHKS and CDR2 YYEKEE (reference sequence). V lost 1 base, J lost 4 bases, and 2 bases stayed unmatched. The PCR made use of 60 Vbeta and 13 Jbeta primers. Measured with immunoSEQ multiplex PCR; TCRdb has only the in-frame clones, and not every one. The table records 100,000 to 150,000 clones, roughly 70% of them present only once. The V and J genes are TRBV5-5 and TRBJ1-4; 9 nucleotides agree with TRBD1. The TCR originated in a man in his forties or fifties in good health and CMV-seropositive. Material for sequencing was PBMCs. CDR3 DNA: TGTGCCAGCAGCTTGCGGGACAGGGATAATGAAAAACTGTTTTTT. This codes for CASSLRDRDNEKLFF.